This T cell receptor (beta chain) was observed in a study of tissue T cells after allogeneic stem cell transplantation. Generated by immunoSEQ multiplex PCR, the TCRdb table keeps only in-frame clones and is missing some. This repertoire shows approximately 9,000 clones, under 55% found once; its top ten account for about 7%. Germline V gene data show CDR1 as SGHSA and CDR2 as FRNQAP. V was clipped by 5 bases and J by 0 bases; unmatched bases: 7. CDR3 size: 16 residues. This clone was observed a few times. The antigen is unknown. These gene names are mouse names. With the read ending 1 residue before the CDR3 end, the germline J gene is used to fill in that end. Regarding time point: mouse harvest day 7 after allogeneic transplant. Tail vein injection delivered 10^7 T-cell-depleted bone marrow cells and 10^6 splenic CD5+ T cells. Tissues came from B6→BALB/c major-mismatch GVHD mice at day 7 or 14. Points from the study as a whole: Across patients, clones rarely overlapped, yet motif clusters were shared tissue-specifically.

Source material: gut tissue. This rearrangement joins TRBV16 to TRBJ1-2, with 9 bases lining up with TRBD1. The sequence was collected from a female BALB/c mouse given C57BL/6 T cells with graft-versus-host disease after an allogeneic hematopoietic cell transplant. The sequenced part of the CDR3 DNA is TGTGCAAGCAGCCCTCCGGGACAGGGTTCAAACTCCGACTACACC. It yields the protein CASSPPGQGSNSDYT. In full, the CDR3 is CASSPPGQGSNSDYTF.